A single sample is the source of the 32 T cell receptor beta chains below, sequenced in a study of blood T cell repertoires in COVID-19. Clones were read by immunoSEQ multiplex PCR, and TCRdb kept only the in-frame ones, dropping some. Among around 61,000 clones, about 81% were seen once, and the ten largest hold 15% to 18%. Input material: peripheral blood. The receptor source for this set is a man at least 80 years old with acute or convalescent COVID-19.

In this sample, this clone turned up a few times. The rearrangement uses TRBV7-8 and TRBJ1-2; D possibly corresponds to TRBD1 (6 bases). CDR1 SGHVS and CDR2 FQNEAQ come from the germline V gene. This CDR3 comprises 14 residues. V lost 3 bases and J 2 bases, leaving 10 bases between the germline ends. The DNA for the CDR3 is TGTGCCAGCAGCTTGCGGACAGAAAACTATGGCTACACCTTC. Its protein is CASSLRTENYGYTF.

The chain couples TRBV2 to TRBJ2-2; 7 bases line up with TRBD1. The CDR3 consists of 14 residues. Germline V CDR1 and CDR2: SNHLY, FYNNEI. Trimming removed 3 bases from V and 5 bases from J; junction bases left unmatched: 3. The CDR3 loop is CASSETGQTGELFF. DNA for the CDR3: TGTGCCAGCAGTGAGACAGGGCAAACCGGGGAGCTGTTTTTT.

This chain links TRBV11-1 with TRBJ1-2; 9 bases map to TRBD1. The V segment lost 5 bases and the J segment 3 bases; nucleotides outside the gene matches: 7. From germline, CDR1 is SGHAT and CDR2 FQDESV (reference sequence). The CDR3 sequence is 15 residues long. DNA of the CDR3: TGTGCCAGCAGCACCAACAGGGGGCGCGACTATGGCTACACCTTC. Protein: CASSTNRGRDYGYTF.

The J gene is TRBJ2-5, the V gene TRBV4-3; D is possibly TRBD2 (6 bases). Germline lookup yields CDR1 LGHNA and CDR2 YSLEER. The V and J ends lost 0 bases and 7 bases respectively, with 15 bases between them. The CDR3 length is 15 residues. CDR3 nucleotides: TGCGCCAGCAGCCAAGATGGGGGGTCGCCTCGGACCCAGTACTTC. This encodes CASSQDGGSPRTQYF.

The chain combines TRBV11-3 with TRBJ2-3, with 9 bases aligning to TRBD1. The J segment lost 4 bases and the V segment lost 8 bases, leaving 7 bases of the junction unmatched. CDR3 length: 14 amino acids. CDR1 and CDR2 (germline): SGHNT, YENEEA. In DNA form, the CDR3 reads TGTGCCAGCCAACCGGGACAGGGTTCAGATACGCAGTATTTT. It translates to CASQPGQGSDTQYF.

The chain links TRBV3-1 (or the pseudogene TRBV3-2) to TRBJ1-4; tentatively, D is TRBD1 (5 bases). The CDR3 extends over 16 amino acids. The V end was cut by 3 bases, the J end by 8 bases, with 19 bases between. Per the germline V gene, CDR1 is LGHDT and CDR2 is YNNKEL (reference sequence). In DNA, the CDR3 is TGTGCCAGCAGCCACTTTCTCCAGGTAGGGGTGGAAAAACTGTTTTTT. As protein: CASSHFLQVGVEKLFF.

The V gene is TRBV7-2, the J gene TRBJ2-3, with 9 positions matching TRBD2. CDR3 length: 16 amino acids. Germline values: CDR1 SGHTA, CDR2 FQGNSA. Trimming removed 5 bases from V and 5 bases from J; junction bases left unmatched: 11. The DNA for the CDR3 is TGTGCCAGCAGCGTGACTAGCGGAGGTAAGGGAGATACGCAGTATTTT. This sequence encodes CASSVTSGGKGDTQYF. The full variable domain, rest sourced from reference TRBV7-2 and TRBJ2-3, is GAGVSQSPSNKVTEKGKDVELRCDPISGHTALYWYRQSLGQGLEFLIYFQGNSAPDKSGLPSDRFSAERTGGSVSTLTIQRTQQEDSAVYLCASSVTSGGKGDTQYFGPGTRLTVL.

The gene calls are TRBV7-3 and TRBJ2-1; D possibly corresponds to TRBD2 (6 bases). Between the trimmed V and J ends, which lost 5 bases and 6 bases, there was a span of 14 bases. The CDR3 runs 14 residues. Germline CDR1 is SGHTA and CDR2 is FQGTGA. In nucleotides, the CDR3 is TGTGCCAGCAGCGCCTGGGGAGGCACCAATGAGCAGTTCTTC. Its protein is CASSAWGGTNEQFF.

This chain joins TRBV23-1 and TRBJ1-1; D is ambiguous. TRBV23-1 is marked as an open reading frame, function uncertain. Trimming took 6 bases from V and 4 from J, leaving 12 bases between them. The CDR3 length is 13 residues. CDR3 region: CASRRPGITEAFF. The CDR3 DNA is TGCGCCAGCAGACGACCAGGAATCACTGAAGCTTTCTTT.

This chain connects TRBV18 to TRBJ1-3, with TRBD1 matching 7 bases. J was trimmed by 5 bases and V by 2 bases; bases with no gene match: 3. In germline, CDR1 is KGHSH, CDR2 LQKENI. This CDR3 is 14 amino acids long. In DNA form, the CDR3 reads TGTGCCAGCTCACCAAGACAGGGAAGAAACACCATATATTTT. This codes for CASSPRQGRNTIYF.

The chain has TRBV7-2 and TRBJ1-4, with 7 bases lining up with TRBD1. Germline CDR1 SGHTA, CDR2 FQGNSA. The CDR3 is 14 amino acids. With V trimmed by 6 bases and J by 4 bases, 5 bases remained unmatched. CDR3 in amino acids: CASRLRQGNEKLFF. CDR3 sequence (DNA): TGTGCCAGCAGACTACGACAGGGTAATGAAAAACTGTTTTTT.

This sequence joins TRBV15 and TRBJ1-1; no reliable D call. V was trimmed by 1 base and J by 1 base, leaving 4 bases between them. Germline V gene sequence: CDR1 LNHNV, CDR2 YYDKDF (reference sequence). CDR3 length: 13 amino acids. As DNA, the CDR3 is TGTGCCACCAGCAGAGCCTGGAACACTGAAGCTTTCTTT. This codes for CATSRAWNTEAFF.

The CDR3 loop is CASSLSGAEDTQYF. The DNA of the CDR3 is TGTGCCAGCAGCTTAAGCGGGGCTGAAGATACGCAGTATTTT. The chain employs TRBV7-3 and TRBJ2-3, with a tentative D call TRBD2 (6 bases). Trimming left V 1 base short and J 5 bases short, with 10 bases between. The V gene's germline CDR1 is SGHTA and CDR2 FQGTGA. The CDR3 has 14 amino acids.

The chain combines TRBV7-2 with TRBJ2-3, with 11 bases identical to TRBD2. Trimming at V came to 5 bases and at J to 6 bases, leaving 7 bases not matched to a gene. Germline CDR1 and CDR2: SGHTA and FQGNSA. This CDR3 spans 15 amino acids. CDR3 amino acids: CASSPLAGGGDTQYF. The CDR3 region has the DNA TGTGCCAGCAGCCCTCTAGCGGGAGGAGGGGATACGCAGTATTTT.

The chain couples TRBV29-1 to TRBJ1-5; 8 positions agree with TRBD1. The CDR3 extends over 12 amino acids. The V gene's germline CDR1 is SQVTM and CDR2 ANQGSEA. After removal of 7 bases from V and 5 bases from J, the junction contained 4 bases not matched to a gene. CDR3 protein: CSAGQGDQPQHF. The CDR3 coding sequence is TGCAGCGCTGGACAGGGCGATCAGCCCCAGCATTTT.

The V gene is TRBV4-1, the J gene TRBJ1-3; no clear D gene. The CDR3 extends over 16 amino acids. V lost 4 bases and J lost 0, with 13 bases in between. Germline CDR1 MGHRA, CDR2 YSYEKL. The CDR3 nucleotides are TGCGCCAGCAGCCCGTGGGCCACTGACTCTGGAAACACCATATATTTT. Encoded protein: CASSPWATDSGNTIYF.

V gene TRBV28 combines with J gene TRBJ2-1; 11 bases line up with TRBD2. V lost 8 bases and J lost 8; bases outside the gene matches: 5. This CDR3 is 13 amino acids long. CDR1 MDHEN and CDR2 SYDVKM come from the germline V gene. CDR3 sequence: CASQTSGTYEQFF. In nucleotides, the CDR3 is TGTGCCAGCCAGACTAGCGGGACCTATGAGCAGTTCTTC. The variable domain in full, completed from reference TRBV28 and TRBJ2-1, reads DVKVTQSSRYLVKRTGEKVFLECVQDMDHENMFWYRQDPGLGLRLIYFSYDVKMKEKGDIPEGYSVSREKKERFSLILESASTNQTSMYLCASQTSGTYEQFFGPGTRLTVL.

The chain employs TRBV11-2 and TRBJ2-5; TRBD2 is a possible D gene (6 bases). The CDR3 is made up of 15 amino acids. CDR1 is SGHAT, CDR2 FQNNGV, per germline. V lost 5 bases, J lost 4 bases, and 17 bases lay in between. DNA for the CDR3: TGTGCCAGCAGCCTCCTCGGGGGACGCGCAGAGACCCAGTACTTC. Translation gives CASSLLGGRAETQYF.

In this sample, this clone turned up a few times. The rearrangement links TRBV6-5 to TRBJ2-7; 7 nucleotides line up with TRBD2. V lost 7 bases, J lost 4 bases, and 7 bases stayed unmatched. Germline CDR1 reads MNHEY; CDR2 reads SVGAGI. The CDR3 spans 13 residues. CDR3 DNA: TGTGCCAGCATAGGCGGGAGTCTTTACGAGCAGTACTTC. Protein: CASIGGSLYEQYF.

The chain is built from TRBV7-2 and TRBJ1-1; 10 nucleotides align to TRBD1. This CDR3 is built from 16 residues. The J segment lost 4 bases and the V segment lost 8 bases, leaving 13 bases of the junction unmatched. The V gene's germline CDR1 is SGHTA and CDR2 FQGNSA. Here the CDR3 DNA reads TGTGCCAGCGGCTCCGCCCCGGGACAGGGGTCCACTGAAGCTTTCTTT. Protein product: CASGSAPGQGSTEAFF.

Written as DNA, the CDR3 is TGTGCCAGCAGCTTGCCCCCTAGGGGGGAGCAGTACTTC. Translation gives CASSLPPRGEQYF. The V and J genes are TRBV7-2 and TRBJ2-7, with a tentative D call TRBD1 (6 bases). This CDR3 contains 13 residues. Germline-derived CDR1 and CDR2 are SGHTA and FQGNSA. V lost 3 bases to trimming and J lost 7 bases, with 13 bases between them.

Of note for this clone: One end of the junction varies from germline; a read error may be responsible. V is TRBV7-7 and J is TRBJ2-7; 7 bases agree with TRBD1. The germline CDR1 and CDR2 sequences are SSHAT and FNYEAQ (reference sequence). The CDR3 contains 15 residues. CDR3 bases: TGTGCTAGCAGCCCTATGACAGGGTTTTCCTACGAGCAGTACTTC. As protein: CASSPMTGFSYEQYF.

The V and J genes are TRBV6-6 and TRBJ2-2; weak D call: TRBD1 (5 bases). The CDR3 has 14 residues. Trimming shortened V by 5 bases and J by 1 base, and 8 bases separated the two germline ends. CDR1 is MNHNY, CDR2 SVGAGI, per germline (reference sequence). The CDR3 nucleotides read TGTGCCAGCAGTCTCGACAGGAACACCGGGGAGCTGTTTTTT. Translated: CASSLDRNTGELFF.

Only a few counts were recorded for this clone. The chain links TRBV7-9 to TRBJ2-2; TRBD1 might be the D (5 bases). Germline V gives CDR1 SEHNR, CDR2 FQNEAQ (reference sequence). The CDR3 sequence is 15 residues long. V dropped 3 bases and J dropped 4 bases, with 12 bases sitting between them. In DNA form, the CDR3 reads TGTGCCAGCAGCTTTCAAGGGGCAGGCACCGGGGAGCTGTTTTTT. It is translated as CASSFQGAGTGELFF.

The chain couples TRBV7-9 to TRBJ2-7; the match to TRBD2 covers 12 bases. The CDR3 consists of 16 residues. Germline trimming cut 5 bases from V and 6 bases from J; bases unmatched to any gene: 11. From germline, CDR1 is SEHNR and CDR2 FQNEAQ (reference sequence). CDR3 loop: CASSQTSGSGVVEQYF. The CDR3 DNA follows: TGTGCCAGCAGCCAGACTAGCGGGAGTGGAGTAGTCGAGCAGTACTTC.

This clone was seen once. The rearrangement links TRBV24-1 to TRBJ2-6, with D possibly TRBD2 on 5 matching bases. This CDR3 is built from 15 residues. Germline V gene sequence: CDR1 KGHDR, CDR2 SFDVKD. With 3 bases removed from V and 4 bases from J, the gap between germline ends came to 9 bases. CDR3 DNA sequence: TGTGCCACCAGTGATCCAACGGGGGGGGCCAACGTCCTGACTTTC. This sequence encodes CATSDPTGGANVLTF.

The chain has TRBV30 and TRBJ2-5, with D possibly matching TRBD2 (7 bases). The germline V gene encodes CDR1 GTSNPN and CDR2 SVGIG (reference sequence). The V end lost 2 bases, the J end lost 2 bases, and 15 bases lay between the germline ends. The CDR3 sequence is 15 residues long. This CDR3 is CAWSLRGGTQETQYF. The CDR3 DNA is TGTGCCTGGAGTCTAAGGGGGGGAACACAAGAGACCCAGTACTTC.

V gene TRBV10-3 combines with J gene TRBJ2-7; TRBD2 agrees at 13 bases. Germline CDR1 reads ENHRY; CDR2 reads SYGVKD. The CDR3 contains 13 residues. Trimming removed 4 bases from V and 6 bases from J; junction bases left unmatched: 0. The CDR3: CAISGLAGGEQYF. The CDR3 bases are TGTGCCATCAGTGGACTAGCGGGAGGCGAGCAGTACTTC.

J is TRBJ1-4 and V is TRBV18; the match to TRBD1 covers 8 bases. This CDR3 has 15 residues. The V segment lost 3 bases and the J segment 7 bases; nucleotides outside the gene matches: 7. Germline V gene sequence: CDR1 KGHSH, CDR2 LQKENI. This CDR3 is CASSPLPGGSEKLFF. In DNA, the CDR3 is TGTGCCAGCTCACCGCTACCAGGGGGCTCTGAAAAACTGTTTTTT. Full variable domain (rest looked up from reference TRBV18 and TRBJ1-4): NAGVMQNPRHLVRRRGQEARLRCSPMKGHSHVYWYRQLPEEGLKFMVYLQKENIIDESGMPKERFSAEFPKEGPSILRIQQVVRGDSAAYFCASSPLPGGSEKLFFGSGTQLSVL.

The CDR3 sequence is CASSWEGQGLSYTF. CDR3 coding DNA: TGTGCCAGCAGTTGGGAGGGGCAAGGATTAAGCTACACCTTC. The genes are TRBV6-6 and TRBJ1-2; D possibly corresponds to TRBD1 (5 bases). Trimming took 4 bases from V and 9 from J, leaving 18 bases between them. This CDR3 is 14 amino acids long. Germline values: CDR1 MNHNY, CDR2 SVGAGI (reference sequence).

The chain is built from TRBV9 and TRBJ2-2; D is undetermined. V was cut by 0 bases and J by 1 base, with 4 bases left in between. Germline V gene data show CDR1 as SGDLS and CDR2 as YYNGEE. CDR3 size: 14 residues. CDR3 sequence: CASSVVENTGELFF. As DNA, the CDR3 is TGTGCCAGCAGCGTAGTAGAGAACACCGGGGAGCTGTTTTTT. Combining the CDR3 with reference TRBV9 and TRBJ2-2 gives the whole variable domain DSGVTQTPKHLITATGQRVTLRCSPRSGDLSVYWYQQSLDQGLQFLIQYYNGEERAKGNILERFSAQQFPDLHSELNLSSLELGDSALYFCASSVVENTGELFFGEGSRLTVL.

The chain carries TRBV7-2 and TRBJ1-5; 9 bases map to TRBD1. The trim removed 3 bases at V and 7 bases at J, leaving 4 bases unmatched. CDR1 is SGHTA and CDR2 is FQGNSA in the germline V gene. This CDR3 has 14 amino acids. CDR3 in amino acids: CASSLGQGVQPQHF. The CDR3 DNA reads as TGTGCCAGCAGCTTGGGACAGGGTGTCCAGCCCCAGCATTTT.